These 11 T cell receptor beta chains were sequenced from one sample in a study of cytotoxic CD8 clonotypes in ibrutinib-treated CLL. The data were produced by immunoSEQ multiplex PCR, yet TCRdb's version contains in-frame clones alone and is incomplete. The table lists fewer than 300,000 clones, about 72% of them singletons, with approximately 5.6% in the top ten. The specimen was PBMCs, collected at disease progression, from a patient treated with ibrutinib. Receptor source: a human donor with chronic lymphocytic leukemia.

This chain uses TRBV7-6 with TRBJ2-7, with no clear D. The V end was cut by 1 base, the J end by 0 bases, with 10 bases between. The V gene's germline CDR1 is SGHVS and CDR2 FNYEAQ. CDR3 size: 15 residues. The CDR3, as DNA: TGTGCCAGCAGCTTAGGAGGTGTCGGCTCCTACGAGCAGTACTTC. Its protein product is CASSLGGVGSYEQYF.

V and J are TRBV29-1 and TRBJ1-1; no clear D gene. Germline V gives CDR1 SQVTM, CDR2 ANQGSEA. The CDR3 consists of 11 residues. V shed 5 bases and J shed 3 bases, with 7 bases lying between them. CDR3 sequence reads: CSVTGDTEAFF. The CDR3 bases are TGCAGCGTTACGGGAGACACTGAAGCTTTCTTT. The variable domain in full, completed from reference TRBV29-1 and TRBJ1-1, reads SAVISQKPSRDICQRGTSLTIQCQVDSQVTMMFWYRQQPGQSLTLIATANQGSEATYESGFVIDKFPISRPNLTFSTLTVSNMSPEDSSIYLCSVTGDTEAFFGQGTRLTVV.

This clone was detected only once. V usage is TRBV10-3 and J usage is TRBJ1-5; the D is unclear. Trimming pared 3 bases from V and 9 bases from J, leaving 15 bases between. Germline assignment: CDR1 ENHRY and CDR2 SYGVKD. This CDR3 is built from 14 residues. This CDR3 reads CAISDKGSVGPQHF. The CDR3 DNA reads as TGTGCCATCAGTGATAAAGGCAGTGTTGGGCCCCAGCATTTT.

This clone was recorded a few times. The chain uses TRBV9 and TRBJ1-2; D not resolved. Germline V gene sequence: CDR1 SGDLS, CDR2 YYNGEE. CDR3 length: 12 amino acids. The ends were cut back, 10 bases at V and 0 bases at J, with 10 bases in the middle. The CDR3 nucleotides are TGTGCCTCTGGGCCCACTAACTATGGCTACACCTTC. Residues: CASGPTNYGYTF.

This chain connects TRBV29-1 to TRBJ2-3; 11 bases agree with TRBD2. J lost 0 bases, V lost 2 bases, and 4 bases had no gene match. The CDR3 runs 16 residues. CDR1 and CDR2 from the germline V gene are SQVTM and ANQGSEA. The CDR3 region has the DNA TGCAGCGTTGAAACCCTAGCGGGAGGTAGCACAGATACGCAGTATTTT. Amino acid sequence: CSVETLAGGSTDTQYF.

This clone has more than one count but fewer than ten. The V and J genes are TRBV4-1 and TRBJ1-2, with D hard to call. Germline-derived CDR1 and CDR2 are MGHRA and YSYEKL. Trimming pared 0 bases from V and 5 bases from J, leaving 10 bases between. This CDR3 spans 14 amino acids. The DNA of the CDR3 is TGCGCCAGCAGCCAAGATCGGCGGCTGTATGGCTACACCTTC. Translation gives CASSQDRRLYGYTF.

The chain combines TRBV11-2 with TRBJ2-7; a weak D match, TRBD2 (5 bases). The V gene's germline CDR1 is SGHAT and CDR2 FQNNGV. There are 17 residues in the CDR3. V dropped 2 bases and J dropped 0 bases, with 17 bases sitting between them. CDR3 in amino acids: CASSLFSSFSSSYEQYF. The CDR3 DNA sequence: TGTGCCAGCAGCTTATTTTCTAGCTTCTCGAGCTCCTACGAGCAGTACTTC. Supplemented by reference TRBV11-2 and TRBJ2-7, the full variable domain reads EAGVAQSPRYKIIEKRQSVAFWCNPISGHATLYWYQQILGQGPKLLIQFQNNGVVDDSQLPKDRFSAERLKGVDSTLKIQPAKLEDSAVYLCASSLFSSFSSSYEQYFGPGTRLTVT.

This clone was detected only once. The chain recombines TRBV9 with TRBJ2-1; 9 bases agree with TRBD2. The V gene end was trimmed by 0 bases and the J gene end by 8 bases; junction bases not matched to a gene: 3. Germline V gene lookup returns CDR1 SGDLS and CDR2 YYNGEE. The CDR3 covers 14 residues. CDR3 nucleotide sequence: TGTGCCAGCAGCGTAGTTAGCGGGAGAGATGAGCAGTTCTTC. It translates to CASSVVSGRDEQFF. The full variable domain, completed using reference TRBV9 and TRBJ2-1, is DSGVTQTPKHLITATGQRVTLRCSPRSGDLSVYWYQQSLDQGLQFLIQYYNGEERAKGNILERFSAQQFPDLHSELNLSSLELGDSALYFCASSVVSGRDEQFFGPGTRLTVL.

For this clone: Other DNA sequences in the same sample also yield this CDR3. V usage is TRBV5-1 and J usage is TRBJ2-3, with TRBD1 identical over 7 bases. Per germline, CDR1 SGHRS and CDR2 YFSETQ. This CDR3 comprises 14 residues. V shed 4 bases, J shed 2 bases, and the junction held 4 bases outside the gene matches. CDR3 sequence (DNA): TGCGCCAGCAGCCCTGACAGGGCCACAGATACGCAGTATTTT. Its protein product is CASSPDRATDTQYF.

This clone has just one count. The V gene is TRBV7-8, the J gene TRBJ2-3; D gene unclear. The CDR3 sequence is 15 residues long. V gave up 5 bases and J gave up 2 bases, with 14 bases separating them. Per germline, CDR1 SGHVS and CDR2 FQNEAQ. The CDR3, as DNA: TGTGCCAGCAGCCTTTTGAGTGCGACCACAGATACGCAGTATTTT. Its protein product is CASSLLSATTDTQYF.

This chain joins TRBV19 and TRBJ2-1, with 9 bases that match TRBD2. Per germline, CDR1 LNHDA and CDR2 SQIVND (reference sequence). V shed 4 bases and J 8 bases; nucleotides not matched to a gene: 9. The CDR3 spans 15 residues. Here the CDR3 reads CASSTVAGGFDEQFF. CDR3 DNA: TGTGCCAGTAGTACGGTTGCGGGGGGGTTTGATGAGCAGTTCTTC.